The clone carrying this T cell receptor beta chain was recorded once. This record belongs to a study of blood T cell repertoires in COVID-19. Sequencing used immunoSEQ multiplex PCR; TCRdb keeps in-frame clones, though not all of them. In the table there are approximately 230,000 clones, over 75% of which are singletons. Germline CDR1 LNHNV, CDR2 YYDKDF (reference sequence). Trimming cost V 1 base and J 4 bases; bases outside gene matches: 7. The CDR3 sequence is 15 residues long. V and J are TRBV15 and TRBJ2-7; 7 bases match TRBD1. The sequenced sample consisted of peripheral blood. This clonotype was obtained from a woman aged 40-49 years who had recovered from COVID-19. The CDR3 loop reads CATSRVRDRLYEQYF. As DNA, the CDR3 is TGTGCCACCAGCAGAGTACGGGACAGACTATACGAGCAGTACTTC.